The next 2 T cell receptor beta chains were all read from a single sample in a study of control samples from healthy donors and cancer patients. Profiling relied on immunoSEQ multiplex PCR, and the TCRdb table lists in-frame clones only, not all of them. The sample lists approximately 58,000 clones, approximately 87% seen once, with about 13% in the top ten. The material sequenced was PBMCs. These receptors were collected from a woman in her sixties or seventies with lung cancer.

The V call is TRBV6-2 or TRBV6-3, the J call TRBJ2-7, with 7 positions matching TRBD2. The CDR3 is 14 amino acids. The trim removed 4 bases at V and 3 bases at J, leaving 6 bases unmatched. Germline V lookup: CDR1 MNHEY, CDR2 SVGEGT. CDR3 amino acids: CASSSVPGGYEQYF. CDR3 in DNA: TGTGCCAGCAGTTCAGTACCGGGGGGCTACGAGCAGTACTTC.

The chain recombines TRBV30 with TRBJ2-5, with TRBD1 matching 9 bases. This CDR3 spans 14 amino acids. Germline V lookup: CDR1 GTSNPN, CDR2 SVGIG (reference sequence). V trimming: 5 bases; J trimming: 5 bases; junction bases outside the gene matches: 9. CDR3 DNA: TGTGCCTGGGCCCCACAGGGGGCAGGGGAGACCCAGTACTTC. It encodes CAWAPQGAGETQYF. Full variable domain (outside the CDR3, taken from reference TRBV30 and TRBJ2-5): SQTIHQWPATLVQPVGSPLSLECTVEGTSNPNLYWYRQAAGRGLQLLFYSVGIGQISSEVPQNLSASRPQDRQFILSSKKLLLSDSGFYLCAWAPQGAGETQYFGPGTRLLVL.